This T cell receptor beta chain was identified in a study of PD-L1 blockade in urothelial cancer. Sequenced by immunoSEQ multiplex PCR; TCRdb stores in-frame clones only, minus some. The sample has 75,000 to 90,000 clones; 82% are singletons. The V and J ends lost 0 bases and 1 base, in that order; junction bases with no gene match: 8. The CDR3 is 17 residues long. Germline CDR1 and CDR2: GTSNPN and SVGIG (reference sequence). This chain joins TRBV30 and TRBJ2-2; 7 nucleotides align to TRBD1. The TCR was taken from a man aged 65 to 79 with urothelial cancer. This specimen consisted of PBMCs, obtained around atezolizumab (anti-PD-L1) treatment. This CDR3 reads CAWSVRLRQGNTGELFF. CDR3 sequence (DNA): TGTGCCTGGAGTGTACGATTGAGACAGGGGAACACCGGGGAGCTGTTTTTT.